This entry lists 17 T cell receptor beta chains sequenced from one sample in a study of cytomegalovirus exposure and HLA in healthy donors. With 60 Vbeta and 13 Jbeta primers, the PCR was carried out. The data were produced by immunoSEQ multiplex PCR, yet TCRdb's version contains in-frame clones alone and is incomplete. Here the sample spans approximately 150,000 clones, 68% being singletons. Input material: PBMCs. The receptors originated from a man between 50 and 59 years old in good health and CMV-seronegative.

Regarding this clone: Other DNA sequences in the sample encode the same CDR3. This chain uses TRBV5-1 with TRBJ2-3; TRBD1 matches at 9 bases. Unmatched junction bases numbered 3, after V lost 4 bases and J lost 0 bases. The germline CDR1 and CDR2 sequences are SGHRS and YFSETQ. CDR3 length: 15 amino acids. CDR3 region: CASSPGQGSTDTQYF. In DNA form, the CDR3 reads TGCGCCAGCAGCCCCGGACAGGGGAGCACAGATACGCAGTATTTT.

CDR3 in DNA: TGTGCCAGCAGCTTAGCGCGACAGTCCTACAATGAGCAGTTCTTC. Protein product: CASSLARQSYNEQFF. V usage is TRBV7-2 and J usage is TRBJ2-1; tentatively, D is TRBD1 (5 bases). V lost 0 bases and J lost 1, with 7 bases in between. The CDR3 totals 15 residues. From germline, CDR1 is SGHTA and CDR2 FQGNSA.

This chain uses TRBV2 with TRBJ2-7; TRBD2 aligns across 7 bases. CDR3 length equals 13 residues. CDR1 and CDR2 (germline): SNHLY, FYNNEI. The V gene end was trimmed by 6 bases and the J gene end by 4 bases; junction bases not matched to a gene: 6. Here the CDR3 reads CASRPGTIYEQYF. As DNA, the CDR3 is TGTGCCAGCAGGCCCGGGACTATATACGAGCAGTACTTC.

This clone was counted a single time. This sequence joins TRBV15 and TRBJ2-7, with 8 bases lining up with TRBD2. Germline CDR1 is LNHNV and CDR2 is YYDKDF (reference sequence). The CDR3 totals 19 residues. V was pared by 4 bases and J by 6 bases, with 23 bases of the junction left unmatched. In DNA, the CDR3 is TGTGCCACCAGCATGGAGGAGGGACTAGTCACACATCGGGTAATCGAGCAGTACTTC. Its translation is CATSMEEGLVTHRVIEQYF.

The chain carries TRBV4-1 and TRBJ1-2, with 9 bases that match TRBD1. V shed 4 bases and J 7 bases; nucleotides not matched to a gene: 7. The CDR3 sequence is 14 residues long. Germline CDR1 is MGHRA and CDR2 is YSYEKL. The CDR3 region is CASSPGTGLSGYTF. The CDR3 DNA sequence: TGCGCCAGCAGCCCCGGGACAGGGCTGAGTGGCTACACCTTC.

The chain has TRBV19 and TRBJ1-2; perhaps TRBD1 as D (5 bases). Trimming shortened V by 7 bases and J by 4 bases, and 19 bases separated the two germline ends. The CDR3 covers 15 residues. Per germline, CDR1 LNHDA and CDR2 SQIVND (reference sequence). CDR3 sequence: CASNQDKSLSYGYTF. DNA for the CDR3: TGTGCCAGTAATCAGGACAAAAGTCTCAGCTATGGCTACACCTTC.

The V and J genes are TRBV5-6 and TRBJ1-5; D call uncertain. V was trimmed by 0 bases and J by 3 bases, leaving 7 bases between them. The CDR3 runs to 14 residues. CDR1 SGHDT and CDR2 YYEEEE come from the germline V gene. CDR3 nucleotides: TGTGCCAGCAGCTTGGCCGGTCCCAATCAGCCCCAGCATTTT. The encoded protein is CASSLAGPNQPQHF.

V usage is TRBV27 and J usage is TRBJ1-2, with D tentatively TRBD1 (5 bases). V dropped 6 bases and J dropped 7 bases, with 24 bases sitting between them. Germline CDR1 is MNHEY and CDR2 is SMNVEV (reference sequence). CDR3 size: 16 residues. CDR3 in amino acids: CASRQSREGLGGGYTF. As DNA, the CDR3 is TGTGCCAGCAGACAGTCAAGGGAGGGGTTGGGTGGTGGCTACACCTTC.

By share, this clone ranks as medium-sized. The chain links TRBV29-1 to TRBJ1-2; D gene ambiguous. Per the germline V gene, CDR1 is SQVTM and CDR2 is ANQGSEA. The CDR3 spans 11 residues. The V gene lost 5 bases and the J gene lost 4 bases, with 8 bases spanning the gap. CDR3 protein: CSVQYLYGYTF. CDR3 nucleotide sequence: TGCAGCGTTCAGTACCTCTATGGCTACACCTTC.

Only one count was recorded for this clone. V and J are TRBV27 and TRBJ1-6; 8 nucleotides line up with TRBD1. Losses at the gene ends were 4 bases for V and 0 bases for J; bases not matched to a gene: 11. This CDR3 is 19 amino acids long. CDR1 and CDR2 from the germline V gene are MNHEY and SMNVEV (reference sequence). CDR3 in DNA: TGTGCCAGCAGTTCACCCGGACAGGGACATAACTCCTATAATTCACCCCTCCACTTT. Its protein product is CASSSPGQGHNSYNSPLHF.

The chain links TRBV27 to TRBJ1-1, with a possible D match to TRBD1 (5 bases). Trimming removed 3 bases from V and 3 bases from J, with 8 bases in between. CDR3 length: 13 residues. CDR1 MNHEY and CDR2 SMNVEV come from the germline V gene (reference sequence). The CDR3 protein is CASSFRVDTEAFF. Here the CDR3 DNA reads TGTGCCAGCAGTTTCAGGGTGGACACTGAAGCTTTCTTT.

This chain links TRBV19 with TRBJ1-1, with TRBD1 identical over 7 bases. V was pared by 5 bases and J by 4 bases, with 7 bases of the junction left unmatched. Germline CDR1 LNHDA, CDR2 SQIVND (reference sequence). CDR3 length: 14 residues. This CDR3 is CASSSQQGFTEAFF. The CDR3 nucleotides read TGTGCCAGTAGTTCCCAACAGGGGTTCACTGAAGCTTTCTTT.

The gene calls are TRBV7-9 and TRBJ2-5; D may be TRBD2 (6 bases). Trimming shortened V by 1 base and J by 5 bases, and 14 bases separated the two germline ends. This CDR3 is 15 amino acids long. Looked up from germline, CDR1 is SEHNR and CDR2 is FQNEAQ (reference sequence). The CDR3 spells CASSLEAGFWETQYF. CDR3 in DNA: TGTGCCAGCAGCTTAGAGGCGGGGTTCTGGGAGACCCAGTACTTC.

This clone was found a few times. This rearrangement joins TRBV10-3 to TRBJ1-2, with D possibly being TRBD1 (6 bases). There are 13 residues in the CDR3. Germline loops: CDR1 ENHRY, CDR2 SYGVKD. The ends were cut back, 11 bases at V and 5 bases at J, with 18 bases in the middle. The CDR3: CAAGRQGQYGYTF. DNA for the CDR3: TGTGCCGCCGGACGGCAGGGGCAATATGGCTACACCTTC.

The J gene is TRBJ2-6, the V gene TRBV7-3; D not certain. Germline V CDR1 and CDR2: SGHTA, FQGTGA. V lost 5 bases, J lost 0 bases, and 11 bases lay in between. The CDR3 consists of 16 residues. Here the CDR3 reads CASSPSRSSGANVLTF. The CDR3, as DNA: TGTGCCAGCAGCCCCTCCCGTAGCTCTGGGGCCAACGTCCTGACTTTC.

In this sample, this clone turned up a few times. The chain has TRBV14 and TRBJ2-6; D remains unclear. CDR3 length: 19 amino acids. Germline values: CDR1 SGHDN, CDR2 FVKESK. V was trimmed by 1 base and J by 0 bases, leaving 16 bases between them. The CDR3 is CASSQGFGRSYSGANVLTF. Here the CDR3 DNA reads TGTGCCAGCAGCCAAGGGTTCGGCAGGTCGTACTCTGGGGCCAACGTCCTGACTTTC.

This chain connects TRBV2 to TRBJ2-2; 9 positions match TRBD1. The CDR3 is 16 residues long. The germline CDR1 and CDR2 sequences are SNHLY and FYNNEI. V shed 3 bases and J 3 bases; nucleotides not matched to a gene: 5. CDR3 protein: CASSDEGQGYTGELFF. CDR3 DNA sequence: TGTGCCAGCAGTGATGAGGGACAGGGATACACCGGGGAGCTGTTTTTT.